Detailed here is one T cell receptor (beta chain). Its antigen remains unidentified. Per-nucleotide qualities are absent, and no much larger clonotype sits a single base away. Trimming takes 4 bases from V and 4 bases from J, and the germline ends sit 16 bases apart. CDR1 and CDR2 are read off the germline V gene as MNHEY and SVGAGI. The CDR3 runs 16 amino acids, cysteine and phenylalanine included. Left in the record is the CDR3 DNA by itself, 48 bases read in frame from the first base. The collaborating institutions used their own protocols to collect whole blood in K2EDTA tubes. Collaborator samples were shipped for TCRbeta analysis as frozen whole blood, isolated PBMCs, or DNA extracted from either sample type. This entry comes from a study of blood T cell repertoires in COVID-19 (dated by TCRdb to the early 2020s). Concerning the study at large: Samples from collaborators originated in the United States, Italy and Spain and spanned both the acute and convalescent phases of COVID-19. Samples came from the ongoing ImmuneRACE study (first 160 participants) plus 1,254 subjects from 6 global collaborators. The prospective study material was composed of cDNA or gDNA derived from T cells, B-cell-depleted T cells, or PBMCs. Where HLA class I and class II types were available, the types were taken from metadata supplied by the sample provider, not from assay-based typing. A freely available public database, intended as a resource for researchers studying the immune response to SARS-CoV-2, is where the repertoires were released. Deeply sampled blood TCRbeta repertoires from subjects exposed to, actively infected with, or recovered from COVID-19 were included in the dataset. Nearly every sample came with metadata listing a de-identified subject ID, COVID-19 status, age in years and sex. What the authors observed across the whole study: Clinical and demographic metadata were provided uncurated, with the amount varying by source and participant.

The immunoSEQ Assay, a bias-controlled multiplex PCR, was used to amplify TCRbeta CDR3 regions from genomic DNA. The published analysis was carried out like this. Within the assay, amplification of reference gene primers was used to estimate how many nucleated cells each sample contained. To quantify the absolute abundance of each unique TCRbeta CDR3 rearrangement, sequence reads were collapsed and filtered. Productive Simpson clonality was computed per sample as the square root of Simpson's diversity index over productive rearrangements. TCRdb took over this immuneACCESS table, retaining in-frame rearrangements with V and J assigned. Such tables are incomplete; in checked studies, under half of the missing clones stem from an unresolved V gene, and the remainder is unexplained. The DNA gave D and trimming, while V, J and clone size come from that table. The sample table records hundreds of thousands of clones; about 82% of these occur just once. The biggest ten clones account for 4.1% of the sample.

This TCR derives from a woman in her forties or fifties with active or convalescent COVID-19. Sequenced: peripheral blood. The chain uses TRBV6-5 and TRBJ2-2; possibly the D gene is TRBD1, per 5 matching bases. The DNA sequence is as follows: TGTGCCAGCAGTTCTGCGACAGTCCTGTCCACCGGGGAGCTGTTTTTT. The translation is CASSSATVLSTGELFF.